Here is one TCR beta chain with its context. Its specificity is not known. V was trimmed by 5 bases and J by 4 bases, leaving 13 bases between them. In germline, CDR1 is SGHDT, CDR2 YYEEEE. CDR3 length equals 14 residues. Treatment defined: about 20 received Ad26.COV2.S at low or high dose, single or two shots; roughly 5 received placebo; per-sample allocation not given. Repertoires come from day 63 after the first vaccine or placebo injection. Clones were sequenced by immunoSEQ multiplex PCR, and TCRdb holds only the in-frame ones, with some missing. The data show about 250,000 clones, with around nine tenths seen just once and approximately 3% held by the top ten. This sample is part of a study of Ad26.COV2.S vaccination and SARS-CoV-2 variants. Notes on the study in general: It was reported that spike-specific CD8+ and CD4+ T cell responses were substantially broad after vaccination. Vaccine recipients posted higher spike-specific TCR breadth than their placebo counterparts.

The sample was peripheral blood, taken in a trial of Ad26.COV2.S vaccine versus placebo. This chain uses TRBV5-6 with TRBJ1-3; D gene ambiguous. This TCR came from a person aged 18 to 65 who received the Ad26.COV2.S COVID-19 vaccine or a placebo. CDR3 residues: CASSRAWQGNTIYF. CDR3 nucleotide sequence: TGTGCCAGCAGTCGGGCTTGGCAGGGAAACACCATATATTTT.